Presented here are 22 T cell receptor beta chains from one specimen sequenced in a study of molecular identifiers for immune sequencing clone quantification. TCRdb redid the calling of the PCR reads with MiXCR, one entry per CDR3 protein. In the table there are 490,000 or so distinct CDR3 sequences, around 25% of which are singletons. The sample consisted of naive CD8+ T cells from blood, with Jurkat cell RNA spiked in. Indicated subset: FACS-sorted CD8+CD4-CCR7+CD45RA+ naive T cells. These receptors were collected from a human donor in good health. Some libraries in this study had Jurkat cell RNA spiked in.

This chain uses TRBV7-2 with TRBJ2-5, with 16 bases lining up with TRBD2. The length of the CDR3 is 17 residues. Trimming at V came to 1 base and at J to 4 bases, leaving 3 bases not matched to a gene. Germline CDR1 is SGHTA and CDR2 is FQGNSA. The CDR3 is CASSLEGLAGGIETQYF. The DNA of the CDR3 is TGTGCCAGCAGCTTAGAGGGACTAGCGGGGGGGATAGAGACCCAGTACTTC.

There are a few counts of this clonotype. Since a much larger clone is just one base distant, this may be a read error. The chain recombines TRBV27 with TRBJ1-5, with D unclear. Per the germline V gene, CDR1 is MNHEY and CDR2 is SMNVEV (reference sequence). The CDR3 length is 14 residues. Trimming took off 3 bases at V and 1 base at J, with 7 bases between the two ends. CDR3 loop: CASSFRASNQPQHF. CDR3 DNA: TGTGCCAGCAGTTTCCGGGCAAGCAATCAGCCCCAGCATTTT.

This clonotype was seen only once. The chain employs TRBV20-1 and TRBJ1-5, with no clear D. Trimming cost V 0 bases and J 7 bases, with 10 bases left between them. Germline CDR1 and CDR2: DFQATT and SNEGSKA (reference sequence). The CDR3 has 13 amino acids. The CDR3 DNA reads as TGCAGTGCTAGAGAATTGCCGGGGCAGCCCCAGCATTTT. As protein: CSARELPGQPQHF.

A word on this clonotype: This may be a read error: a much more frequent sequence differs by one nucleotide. The CDR3 is CASSVEGNLGGSEQFF. For the CDR3, the DNA is TGTGCCAGCAGCGTAGAGGGGAACTTAGGAGGTAGTGAGCAGTTCTTC. V is TRBV9 and J is TRBJ2-1; D may correspond to TRBD1 or TRBD2 (5 bases each). V gave up 0 bases and J gave up 9 bases, with 19 bases separating them. Germline V gene lookup returns CDR1 SGDLS and CDR2 YYNGEE. The CDR3 spans 16 residues.

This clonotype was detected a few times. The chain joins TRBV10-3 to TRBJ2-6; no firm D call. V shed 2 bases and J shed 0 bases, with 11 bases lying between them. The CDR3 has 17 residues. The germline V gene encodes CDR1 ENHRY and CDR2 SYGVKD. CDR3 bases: TGTGCCATCAGTGAGGAAGGCTATGACTCTGGGGCCAACGTCCTGACTTTC. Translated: CAISEEGYDSGANVLTF.

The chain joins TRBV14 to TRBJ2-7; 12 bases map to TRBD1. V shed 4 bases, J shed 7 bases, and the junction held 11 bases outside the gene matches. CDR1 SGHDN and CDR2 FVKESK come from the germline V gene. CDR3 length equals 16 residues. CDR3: CASSPSGQGAGREQYF. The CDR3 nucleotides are TGTGCCAGCAGCCCTTCGGGACAGGGGGCAGGGAGGGAGCAGTACTTC.

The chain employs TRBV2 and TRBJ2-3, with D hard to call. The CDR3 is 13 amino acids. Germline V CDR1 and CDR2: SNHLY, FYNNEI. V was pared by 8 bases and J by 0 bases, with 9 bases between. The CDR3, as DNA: TGTGCCAGCGACCCCTCTAGCACAGATACGCAGTATTTT. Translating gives CASDPSSTDTQYF.

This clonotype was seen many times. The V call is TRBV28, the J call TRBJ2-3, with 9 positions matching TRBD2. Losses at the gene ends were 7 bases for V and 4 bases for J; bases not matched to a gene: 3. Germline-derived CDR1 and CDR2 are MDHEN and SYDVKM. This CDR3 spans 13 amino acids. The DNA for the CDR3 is TGTGCCAGCATGGGACTAGCAGCAGATACGCAGTATTTT. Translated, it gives CASMGLAADTQYF.

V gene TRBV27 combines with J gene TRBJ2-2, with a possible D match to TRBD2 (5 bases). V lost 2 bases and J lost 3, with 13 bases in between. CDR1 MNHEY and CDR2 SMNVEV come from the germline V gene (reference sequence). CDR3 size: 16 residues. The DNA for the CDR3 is TGTGCCAGCAGTTTACTCGAGGGTTTGGACACCGGGGAGCTGTTTTTT. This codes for CASSLLEGLDTGELFF.

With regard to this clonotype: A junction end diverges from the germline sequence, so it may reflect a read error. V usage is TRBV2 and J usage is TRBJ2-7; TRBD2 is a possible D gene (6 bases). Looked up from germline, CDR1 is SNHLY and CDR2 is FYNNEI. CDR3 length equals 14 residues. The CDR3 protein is CASSVLASSNEQYF. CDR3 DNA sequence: TGTGCCAGCAGTGTTCTAGCGAGCTCCAACGAGCAGTACTTC.

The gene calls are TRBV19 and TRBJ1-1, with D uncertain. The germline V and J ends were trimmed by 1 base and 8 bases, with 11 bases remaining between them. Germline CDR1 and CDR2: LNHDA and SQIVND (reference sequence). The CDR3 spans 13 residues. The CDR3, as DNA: TGTGCCAGTAGTATAGGAGGGTCCCACGAAGCTTTCTTT. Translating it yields CASSIGGSHEAFF.

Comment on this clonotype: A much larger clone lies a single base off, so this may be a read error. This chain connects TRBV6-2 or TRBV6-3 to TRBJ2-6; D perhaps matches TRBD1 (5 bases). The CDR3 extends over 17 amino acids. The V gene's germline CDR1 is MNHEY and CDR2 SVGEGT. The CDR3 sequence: CASSYSTENSGASVLTF. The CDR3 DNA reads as TGTGCCAGCAGTTACTCTACGGAAAACTCTGGGGCCAGCGTCCTGACTTTC.

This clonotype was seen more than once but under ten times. CDR3 amino acids: CSVLGLAGALGEQFF. CDR3 sequence (DNA): TGCAGCGTTCTAGGACTAGCGGGAGCATTGGGTGAGCAGTTCTTC. The chain uses TRBV29-1 and TRBJ2-1; TRBD2 matches at 13 bases. Germline lookup yields CDR1 SQVTM and CDR2 ANQGSEA. V lost 5 bases to trimming and J lost 9 bases; unmatched junction nucleotides: 10. This CDR3 contains 15 residues.

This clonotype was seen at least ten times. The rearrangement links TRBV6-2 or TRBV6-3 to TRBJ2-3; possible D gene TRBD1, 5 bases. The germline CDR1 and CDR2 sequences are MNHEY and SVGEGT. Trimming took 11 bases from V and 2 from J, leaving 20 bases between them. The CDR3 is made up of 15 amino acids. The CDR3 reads CAAATPDSITDTQYF. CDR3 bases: TGTGCCGCCGCAACCCCTGACAGTATCACAGATACGCAGTATTTT.

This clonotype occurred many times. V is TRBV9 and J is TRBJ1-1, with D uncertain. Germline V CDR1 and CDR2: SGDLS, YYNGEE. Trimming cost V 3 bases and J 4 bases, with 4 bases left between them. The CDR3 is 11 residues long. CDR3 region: CASSAGTEAFF. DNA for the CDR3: TGTGCCAGCAGCGCTGGCACTGAAGCTTTCTTT.

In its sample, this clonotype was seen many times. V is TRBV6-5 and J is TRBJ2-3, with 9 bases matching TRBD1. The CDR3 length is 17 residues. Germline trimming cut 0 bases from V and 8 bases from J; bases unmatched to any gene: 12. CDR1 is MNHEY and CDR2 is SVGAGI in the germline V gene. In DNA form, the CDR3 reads TGTGCCAGCAGTTACTCAGCCTCCGGGACAGGGATTGGTACGCAGTATTTT. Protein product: CASSYSASGTGIGTQYF.

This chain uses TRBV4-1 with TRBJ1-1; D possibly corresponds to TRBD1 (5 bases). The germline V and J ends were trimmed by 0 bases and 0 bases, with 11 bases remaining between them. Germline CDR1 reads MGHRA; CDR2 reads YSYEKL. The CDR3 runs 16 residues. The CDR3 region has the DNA TGCGCCAGCAGCCAAGAGGTAGGGACGGTGAACACTGAAGCTTTCTTT. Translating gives CASSQEVGTVNTEAFF.

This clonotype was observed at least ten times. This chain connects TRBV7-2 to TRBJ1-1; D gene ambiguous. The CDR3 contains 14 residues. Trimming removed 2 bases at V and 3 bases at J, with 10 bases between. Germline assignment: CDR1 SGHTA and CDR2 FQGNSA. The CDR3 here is CASSLTKTYTEAFF. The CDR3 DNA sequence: TGTGCCAGCAGCTTAACCAAGACGTACACTGAAGCTTTCTTT.

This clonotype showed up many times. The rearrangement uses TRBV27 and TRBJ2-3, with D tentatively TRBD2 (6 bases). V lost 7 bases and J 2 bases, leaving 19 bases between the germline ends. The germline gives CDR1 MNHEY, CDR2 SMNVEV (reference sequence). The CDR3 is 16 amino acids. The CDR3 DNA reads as TGTGCCAGCAATCTTCAGTCCGGGAGTGTCACAGATACGCAGTATTTT. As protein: CASNLQSGSVTDTQYF.

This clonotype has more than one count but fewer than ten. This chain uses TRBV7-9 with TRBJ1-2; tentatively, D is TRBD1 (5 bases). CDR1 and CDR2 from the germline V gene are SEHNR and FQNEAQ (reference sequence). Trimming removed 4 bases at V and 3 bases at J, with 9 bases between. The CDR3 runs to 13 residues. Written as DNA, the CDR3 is TGTGCCAGCAGCTCGGACATGGACTATGGCTACACCTTC. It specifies CASSSDMDYGYTF.

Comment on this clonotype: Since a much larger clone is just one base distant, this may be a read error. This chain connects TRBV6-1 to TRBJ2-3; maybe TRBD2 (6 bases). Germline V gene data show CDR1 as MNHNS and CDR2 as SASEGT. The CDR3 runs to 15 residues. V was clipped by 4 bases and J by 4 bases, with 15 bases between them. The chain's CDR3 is CASSVGDQRADTQYF. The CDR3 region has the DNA TGTGCCAGCAGTGTGGGCGACCAGCGGGCAGATACGCAGTATTTT.

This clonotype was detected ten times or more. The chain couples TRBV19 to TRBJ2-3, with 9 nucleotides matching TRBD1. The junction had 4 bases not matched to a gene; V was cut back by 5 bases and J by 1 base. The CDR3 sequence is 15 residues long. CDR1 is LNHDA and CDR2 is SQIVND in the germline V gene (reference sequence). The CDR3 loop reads CASSAWTGGTDTQYF. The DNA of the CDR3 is TGTGCCAGTAGTGCCTGGACAGGGGGCACAGATACGCAGTATTTT.